This TCR beta chain was sequenced for a study of regulatory T cells in long-lasting Graves disease. Study conclusions and caveats: TRBV28, TRBJ1-2 and TRBJ2-5 were favored in persistent disease.

CDR3 regions were amplified by Arm-PCR using iRepertoire HTBI primers to build TCR beta libraries. In the authors' methods: 62 TRBV and about 14 TRBJ segments were identified across samples. Each CDR3 protein is one row after TCRdb ran MiXCR on the multiplex PCR reads. These V and J calls originate from TCRdb's pipeline instead of the authors' own analysis. The repertoire holds roughly 400,000 distinct CDR3 sequences, with roughly 23% as singletons. This sample's time point: persistent/refractory GD, antithyroid drugs over 5 years with positive TRAb. The TCR library was made from RNA that had been extracted from PBMCs in TRIzol. This clonotype was seen a few times. Its antigen is not identified. Germline CDR1 is MNHEY and CDR2 is SVGEGT. This CDR3 spans 13 amino acids. Trimming pared 6 bases from V and 6 bases from J, leaving 12 bases between.

Sequences were derived from peripheral blood mononuclear cells (PBMCs), sampled when the disease was refractory, from a patient treated with antithyroid drugs. This clonotype was obtained from a female donor with Graves disease. V and J are TRBV6-2 or TRBV6-3 and TRBJ1-5; D might be TRBD1 (6 bases). CDR3 amino acids: CASSLTGTQPQHF. The CDR3 DNA reads TGTGCCAGCAGCCTAACAGGGACTCAGCCCCAGCATTTT.